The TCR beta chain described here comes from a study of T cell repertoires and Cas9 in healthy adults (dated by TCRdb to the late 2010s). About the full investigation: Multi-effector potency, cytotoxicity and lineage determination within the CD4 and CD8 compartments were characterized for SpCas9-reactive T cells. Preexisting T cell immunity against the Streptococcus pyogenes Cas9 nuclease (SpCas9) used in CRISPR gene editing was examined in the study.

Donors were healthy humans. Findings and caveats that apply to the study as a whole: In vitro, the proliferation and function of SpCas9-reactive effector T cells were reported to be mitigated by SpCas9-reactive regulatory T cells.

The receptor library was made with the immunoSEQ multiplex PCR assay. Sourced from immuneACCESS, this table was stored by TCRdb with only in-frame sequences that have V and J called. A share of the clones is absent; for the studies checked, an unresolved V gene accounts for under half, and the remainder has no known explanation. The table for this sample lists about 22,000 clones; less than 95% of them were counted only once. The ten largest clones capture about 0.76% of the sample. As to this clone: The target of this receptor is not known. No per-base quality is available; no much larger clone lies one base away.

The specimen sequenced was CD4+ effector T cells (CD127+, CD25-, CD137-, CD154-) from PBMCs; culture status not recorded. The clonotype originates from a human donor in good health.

The base sequence is TGTGCCTCAGGACCACACCTTGACGATGGCTACACCTTC. This encodes CASGPHLDDGYTF. This sequence uses TRBV6-5 and TRBJ1-2; the D gene is unclear. Sequences MNHEY (CDR1) and SVGAGI (CDR2) are obtained from the germline V gene. The CDR3 has 13 amino acids, counting the end cysteine and phenylalanine. Solely the CDR3 DNA is kept, with 39 bases framed from the first base. The germline ends are 19 bases apart after V is trimmed by 11 bases and J by 6 bases.